This note documents a single T cell receptor (beta chain) sequence. CDR3 size: 15 residues. Germline V gives CDR1 SGHRS, CDR2 YFSETQ. Deletions cut 3 bases from V and 4 bases from J, with 14 bases between. The TCR beta repertoire was assessed by survey-level immunoSEQ sequencing. The assay was immunoSEQ multiplex PCR, and TCRdb's table has in-frame clones only and misses some. Of 45,000 to 60,000 clones listed, roughly 93% are singletons. The chain recombines TRBV5-1 with TRBJ1-5; D is uncertain. The sequenced sample consisted of PBMCs. The origin of this receptor is a man in his forties with rheumatoid arthritis. CDR3 sequence reads: CASSSGGQENQPQHF. CDR3 in DNA: TGCGCCAGCAGCTCGGGCGGCCAGGAGAATCAGCCCCAGCATTTT.